Below are 25 T cell receptor beta chains sequenced from a single sample in a study of blood T cell repertoires in COVID-19. Generated by immunoSEQ multiplex PCR, the TCRdb table keeps only in-frame clones and is missing some. Of roughly 85,000 clones in the sample, about nine tenths were seen once. Sample: peripheral blood. The receptors derive from a man aged 50 to 60 with active or convalescent COVID-19.

This chain joins TRBV2 and TRBJ2-1, with a weak D call TRBD2 (6 bases). The CDR3 covers 14 residues. Trimming left V 0 bases short and J 7 bases short, with 10 bases between. The germline V gene encodes CDR1 SNHLY and CDR2 FYNNEI. In DNA form, the CDR3 reads TGTGCCAGCAGTGAAGCGCTGGGACTGAATGAGCAGTTCTTC. Its translation is CASSEALGLNEQFF.

This chain joins TRBV7-2 and TRBJ2-4, with D unclear. Deletions cut 3 bases from V and 0 bases from J, with 6 bases between. The germline gives CDR1 SGHTA, CDR2 FQGNSA. The CDR3 is 14 amino acids. The CDR3 sequence is CASSFNLAKNIQYF. The CDR3, as DNA: TGTGCCAGCAGCTTTAATTTAGCCAAAAACATTCAGTACTTC. The full variable domain, in which reference TRBV7-2 and TRBJ2-4 provide the parts outside the CDR3, is GAGVSQSPSNKVTEKGKDVELRCDPISGHTALYWYRQSLGQGLEFLIYFQGNSAPDKSGLPSDRFSAERTGGSVSTLTIQRTQQEDSAVYLCASSFNLAKNIQYFGAGTRLSVL.

V usage is TRBV7-2 and J usage is TRBJ2-1; a possible D gene is TRBD2 (6 bases). From germline, CDR1 is SGHTA and CDR2 FQGNSA. V dropped 1 base and J dropped 1 base, with 11 bases sitting between them. The CDR3 covers 16 residues. CDR3 in amino acids: CASSLVGAGSYNEQFF. CDR3 coding DNA: TGTGCCAGCAGCTTAGTCGGAGCGGGTTCCTACAATGAGCAGTTCTTC.

The chain recombines TRBV15 with TRBJ2-7; 10 bases are shared with TRBD2. After removal of 0 bases from V and 7 bases from J, the junction contained 21 bases not matched to a gene. The CDR3 sequence is 20 residues long. Germline CDR1 reads LNHNV; CDR2 reads YYDKDF (reference sequence). CDR3 loop: CATSREPSAGGHSGRGEQYF. The CDR3 DNA reads TGTGCCACCAGCAGAGAGCCGTCAGCGGGAGGACACAGCGGGAGGGGTGAGCAGTACTTC.

The gene calls are TRBV24-1 and TRBJ1-1; D may be TRBD1 (5 bases). In germline, CDR1 is KGHDR, CDR2 SFDVKD. This CDR3 is 13 amino acids long. V was trimmed by 9 bases and J by 4 bases, leaving 14 bases between them. Written as DNA, the CDR3 is TGTGCCACCCGGGACTCCGGGGGCACTGAAGCTTTCTTT. Protein product: CATRDSGGTEAFF.

This chain joins TRBV23-1 and TRBJ2-2, with 8 bases aligning to TRBD2. TRBV23-1 is flagged as an ORF with uncertain function. The CDR3 sequence is 20 residues long. Trimming took 6 bases from V and 7 from J; bases not matched to a gene: 25. CDR3 sequence (DNA): TGCGCCAGCAGCTCCGTTAGGGCAGGCGGTGAGCGGGAGTCGCACGGGGAGCTGTTTTTT. It codes for CASSSVRAGGERESHGELFF.

J is TRBJ2-7 and V is TRBV28; 8 nucleotides align to TRBD1. With 4 bases clipped from V and 2 bases from J, the junction kept 7 bases outside the gene matches. CDR3 length: 15 amino acids. Germline V lookup: CDR1 MDHEN, CDR2 SYDVKM. The CDR3 loop is CASSWDRFSAYEQYF. The CDR3 nucleotides read TGTGCCAGCAGTTGGGACAGGTTCTCAGCCTACGAGCAGTACTTC.

The V call is TRBV6-5, the J call TRBJ2-7, with 10 bases matching TRBD1. V was clipped by 6 bases and J by 4 bases; unmatched bases: 0. The CDR3 loop spans 12 amino acids. Germline-derived CDR1 and CDR2 are MNHEY and SVGAGI. The CDR3 region is CASRDRGYEQYF. The CDR3 DNA reads TGTGCCAGCAGGGACAGGGGGTACGAGCAGTACTTC.

The chain couples TRBV5-1 to TRBJ1-2; TRBD1 aligns across 10 bases. Germline V gene lookup returns CDR1 SGHRS and CDR2 YFSETQ. The CDR3 length is 14 residues. Trimming took 0 bases from V and 8 from J; bases not matched to a gene: 4. In DNA form, the CDR3 reads TGCGCCAGCAGCTTGGGACAGGGGGCATCGGGCTACACCTTC. Translated: CASSLGQGASGYTF.

V gene TRBV10-1 combines with J gene TRBJ1-5, with a tentative D call TRBD1 (5 bases). Germline CDR1 and CDR2: WNHNN and SYGVQD (reference sequence). Trimming shortened V by 3 bases and J by 2 bases, and 5 bases separated the two germline ends. CDR3 length: 13 residues. As DNA, the CDR3 is TGCGCCAGCAGTGACAGGGGCAATCAGCCCCAGCATTTT. It is translated as CASSDRGNQPQHF.

The rearrangement links TRBV10-3 to TRBJ1-1; no firm D call. Germline CDR1 is ENHRY and CDR2 is SYGVKD. The CDR3 consists of 15 residues. Trimming stripped 2 bases from V and 0 bases from J, with 10 bases between. CDR3 DNA: TGTGCCATCAGTGAGCCAGGATGGGTGAACACTGAAGCTTTCTTT. Its translation is CAISEPGWVNTEAFF.

V is TRBV19 and J is TRBJ2-2; D is possibly TRBD1 (6 bases). Deletions cut 4 bases from V and 2 bases from J, with 11 bases between. The CDR3 has 15 residues. Germline-derived CDR1 and CDR2 are LNHDA and SQIVND (reference sequence). The DNA of the CDR3 is TGTGCCAGTAGTAAGACAGGTTTAAACACCGGGGAGCTGTTTTTT. This codes for CASSKTGLNTGELFF.

The genes are TRBV19 and TRBJ1-6; TRBD1 matches 8 bases. The V gene's germline CDR1 is LNHDA and CDR2 SQIVND (reference sequence). The V segment lost 3 bases and the J segment 5 bases; nucleotides outside the gene matches: 9. There are 17 residues in the CDR3. CDR3 in amino acids: CASSIRQGAGDNSPLHF. The CDR3 DNA reads as TGTGCCAGTAGTATTCGGCAGGGGGCAGGCGATAATTCACCCCTCCACTTT.

This chain links TRBV11-2 with TRBJ1-2; D is unresolved. The CDR3 contains 13 residues. Trimming took 5 bases from V and 1 from J, leaving 8 bases between them. Germline V gives CDR1 SGHAT, CDR2 FQNNGV. Written as DNA, the CDR3 is TGTGCCAGCAGCCTACAGTTTAACTATGGCTACACCTTC. Its protein is CASSLQFNYGYTF.

The chain is built from TRBV30 and TRBJ2-5; no clear D. Trimming pared 1 base from V and 4 bases from J, leaving 4 bases between. Germline CDR1 GTSNPN, CDR2 SVGIG (reference sequence). This CDR3 contains 11 residues. The CDR3 DNA is TGTGCCTGGAGTGCCGGAGAGACCCAGTACTTC. It is translated as CAWSAGETQYF.

The genes are TRBV2 and TRBJ1-2; 10 nucleotides agree with TRBD1. J lost 5 bases, V lost 4 bases, and 7 bases had no gene match. The CDR3 covers 15 residues. Germline lookup yields CDR1 SNHLY and CDR2 FYNNEI. CDR3 amino acids: CASSARGQGMYGYTF. CDR3 DNA: TGTGCCAGCAGTGCCCGGGGACAGGGGATGTATGGCTACACCTTC.

V and J are TRBV10-2 and TRBJ1-4; tentative D call: TRBD1 (5 bases). CDR1 and CDR2 from the germline V gene are WSHSY and SAAADI. Deletions cut 9 bases from V and 5 bases from J, with 13 bases between. This CDR3 spans 13 amino acids. As DNA, the CDR3 is TGCGCCAGTACGGGACTGCCGAATGAAAAACTGTTTTTT. Protein product: CASTGLPNEKLFF.

This clone was seen once. The chain is built from TRBV19 and TRBJ2-1; 11 nucleotides agree with TRBD1. The CDR3 sequence is 17 residues long. In germline, CDR1 is LNHDA, CDR2 SQIVND (reference sequence). Trimming removed 5 bases from V and 6 bases from J; junction bases left unmatched: 12. CDR3 protein: CASSRIGRGQGGNEQFF. CDR3 coding DNA: TGTGCCAGTAGTCGAATCGGGAGGGGACAGGGGGGCAATGAGCAGTTCTTC.

The chain has TRBV10-2 and TRBJ2-7; 8 nucleotides align to TRBD1. This CDR3 is built from 14 residues. Per the germline V gene, CDR1 is WSHSY and CDR2 is SAAADI. V trimming: 6 bases; J trimming: 0 bases; junction bases outside the gene matches: 4. The CDR3 loop is CASSKTGGSYEQYF. CDR3 DNA: TGCGCCAGCAGCAAAACAGGGGGCTCCTACGAGCAGTACTTC.

This chain joins TRBV5-6 and TRBJ1-2; TRBD1 matches 8 bases. Germline values: CDR1 SGHDT, CDR2 YYEEEE. The junction had 3 bases not matched to a gene; V was cut back by 1 base and J by 7 bases. This CDR3 is built from 13 residues. CDR3 nucleotides: TGTGCCAGCAGCTTGCAGGGGGCGAGTGGCTACACCTTC. Amino acid sequence: CASSLQGASGYTF.

The V call is TRBV3-1 (or the pseudogene TRBV3-2), the J call TRBJ1-2; unclear D gene. The germline V gene encodes CDR1 LGHDT and CDR2 YNNKEL (reference sequence). This CDR3 spans 13 amino acids. The V end was cut by 2 bases, the J end by 8 bases, with 12 bases between. CDR3: CASSQSEARGYTF. CDR3 coding DNA: TGTGCCAGCAGCCAATCAGAAGCGAGGGGCTACACCTTC.

The genes are TRBV25-1 and TRBJ2-2; TRBD1 is a possible D gene (5 bases). From germline, CDR1 is MGHDK and CDR2 SYGVNS. This CDR3 is built from 16 residues. Trimming shortened V by 3 bases and J by 4 bases, and 15 bases separated the two germline ends. In DNA form, the CDR3 reads TGTGCCAGCAGTGACCCCTTTGCAGGGCCCACCGGGGAGCTGTTTTTT. Translated: CASSDPFAGPTGELFF.

This rearrangement joins TRBV3-1 (or the pseudogene TRBV3-2) to TRBJ1-2, with D unresolved. The CDR3 is 15 residues long. Trimming removed 3 bases at V and 3 bases at J, with 14 bases between. Per the germline V gene, CDR1 is LGHDT and CDR2 is YNNKEL (reference sequence). This chain's CDR3 is CASSHLGGPHYGYTF. The DNA for the CDR3 is TGTGCCAGCAGCCATTTGGGCGGGCCGCACTATGGCTACACCTTC.

This rearrangement joins TRBV5-1 to TRBJ2-7; 7 positions match TRBD1. Germline V CDR1 and CDR2: SGHRS, YFSETQ. The V segment lost 1 base and the J segment 4 bases; nucleotides outside the gene matches: 8. There are 15 residues in the CDR3. CDR3 coding DNA: TGCGCCAGCAGCTTGAAGGGACAGAAAATTTACGAGCAGTACTTC. This encodes CASSLKGQKIYEQYF.

V and J are TRBV6-6 and TRBJ1-6; unclear D gene. Deletions cut 6 bases from V and 7 bases from J, with 4 bases between. In germline, CDR1 is MNHNY, CDR2 SVGAGI (reference sequence). The CDR3 is 11 residues long. CDR3 in DNA: TGTGCCAGCAGCCAGAATTCACCCCTCCACTTT. It is translated as CASSQNSPLHF.